This TCR beta chain was observed in a study of T-cell reconstitution after alpha-beta-depleted transplantation in children. A library of TCRbeta sequences, prepared with unique molecular identifiers, was generated. Each CDR3 protein is one row after TCRdb ran MiXCR on the PCR reads. The table has 450,000 to 500,000 distinct CDR3 sequences, approximately 12% seen once. This TCR came from a human donor who donated a stem cell graft to a child with combined immunodeficiency. The sequenced sample was PBMCs from the stem cell graft donor, obtained from the stem cell graft.

The chain's CDR3 is CASSEDTDLNYGYTF. As DNA, the CDR3 is TGTGCCAGCAGTGAAGACACAGACCTTAACTATGGCTACACCTTC. The rearrangement joins TRBV2 to TRBJ1-2, with D unclear. V was trimmed by 1 base and J by 1 base, leaving 10 bases between them. This CDR3 region has 15 residues. The germline gives CDR1 SNHLY, CDR2 FYNNEI.